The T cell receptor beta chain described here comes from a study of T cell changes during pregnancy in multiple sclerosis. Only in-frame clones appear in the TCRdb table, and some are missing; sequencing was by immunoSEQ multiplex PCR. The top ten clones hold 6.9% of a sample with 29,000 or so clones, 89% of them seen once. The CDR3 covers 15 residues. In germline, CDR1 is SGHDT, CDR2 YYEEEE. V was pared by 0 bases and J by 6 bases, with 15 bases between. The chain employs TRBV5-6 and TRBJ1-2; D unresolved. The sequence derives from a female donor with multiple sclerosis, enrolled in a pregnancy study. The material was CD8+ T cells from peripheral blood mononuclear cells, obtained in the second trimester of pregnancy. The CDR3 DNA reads TGTGCCAGCAGCTTGGAGTCCCTCGACTTAAATGGCTACACCTTC. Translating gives CASSLESLDLNGYTF.